This TCR beta chain was identified during a study of cytomegalovirus exposure and HLA in healthy donors. The length of the CDR3 is 16 residues. CDR1 is SGHNT and CDR2 is YYREEE in the germline V gene (reference sequence). The V segment lost 2 bases and the J segment 4 bases; nucleotides outside the gene matches: 11. The method was immunoSEQ multiplex PCR; TCRdb's version includes in-frame clones alone and lacks a portion of them. The sample has around 150,000 clones, about 91% seen once. The source material was PBMCs. This clonotype was sampled from a woman under 30 in good health and CMV-seropositive. The chain couples TRBV5-4 to TRBJ1-2, with 7 bases that match TRBD1. CDR3: CASSFGGQEFVYGYTF. CDR3 nucleotide sequence: TGTGCCAGCAGCTTTGGTGGACAGGAGTTCGTCTATGGCTACACCTTC. Together with reference TRBV5-4 and TRBJ1-2, the CDR3 gives the full variable domain: ETGVTQSPTHLIKTRGQQVTLRCSSQSGHNTVSWYQQALGQGPQFIFQYYREEENGRGNFPPRFSGLQFPNYSSELNVNALELDDSALYLCASSFGGQEFVYGYTFGSGTRLTVV.